The clone carrying this T cell receptor (beta chain) was seen once. The target antigen is unknown. The data belong to a study of cytomegalovirus exposure and HLA in healthy donors. Findings and caveats of the study: In a later analysis, TCR beta V- and J-gene trimming showed a link to a missense DCLRE1C variant.

PCR used 60 Vbeta primers and 13 Jbeta primers. Assay: immunoSEQ multiplex PCR; the TCRdb copy retains only in-frame clones and omits some. This sample yields about 160,000 clones, of which about 82% are seen a single time; 0.77% belongs to the top ten. The germline V gene has CDR1 SEHNR and CDR2 FQNEAQ (reference sequence). CDR3 length: 15 amino acids. The ends lost 6 bases at V and 3 bases at J; junction bases unmatched: 8. Sequencing input: PBMCs. The TCR comes from a woman under 30 in good health and CMV-seronegative. The genes are TRBV7-9 and TRBJ2-3, with 8 bases aligning to TRBD2. The CDR3 loop is CASRPAGGRTDTQYF. The CDR3 DNA sequence: TGTGCCAGCAGGCCTGCCGGCGGGAGGACAGATACGCAGTATTTT.